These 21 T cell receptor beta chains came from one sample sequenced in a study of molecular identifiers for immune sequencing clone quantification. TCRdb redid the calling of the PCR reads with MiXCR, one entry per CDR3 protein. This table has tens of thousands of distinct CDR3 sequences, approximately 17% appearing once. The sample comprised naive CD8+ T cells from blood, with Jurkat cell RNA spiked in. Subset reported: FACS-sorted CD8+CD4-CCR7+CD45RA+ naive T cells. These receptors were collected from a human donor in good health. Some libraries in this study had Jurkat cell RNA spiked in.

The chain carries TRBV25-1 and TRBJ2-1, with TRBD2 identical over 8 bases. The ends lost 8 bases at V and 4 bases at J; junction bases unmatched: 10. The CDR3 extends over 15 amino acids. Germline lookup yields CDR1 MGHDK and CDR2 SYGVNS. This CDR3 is CASGRGSSGYNEQFF. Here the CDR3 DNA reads TGTGCCAGCGGAAGGGGGTCTAGCGGGTACAATGAGCAGTTCTTC.

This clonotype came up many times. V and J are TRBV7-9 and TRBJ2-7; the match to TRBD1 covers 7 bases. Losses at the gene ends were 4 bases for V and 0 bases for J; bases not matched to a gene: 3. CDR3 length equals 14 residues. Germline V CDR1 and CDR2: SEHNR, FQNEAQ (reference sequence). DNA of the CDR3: TGTGCCAGCAGCTCCCGGACAGGCTCCTACGAGCAGTACTTC. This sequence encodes CASSSRTGSYEQYF.

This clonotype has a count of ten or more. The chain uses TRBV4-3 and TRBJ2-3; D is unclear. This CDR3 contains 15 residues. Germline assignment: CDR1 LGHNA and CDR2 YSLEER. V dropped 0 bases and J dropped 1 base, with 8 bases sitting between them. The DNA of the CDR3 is TGCGCCAGCAGCCAAGAACTTGTACGCACAGATACGCAGTATTTT. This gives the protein CASSQELVRTDTQYF.

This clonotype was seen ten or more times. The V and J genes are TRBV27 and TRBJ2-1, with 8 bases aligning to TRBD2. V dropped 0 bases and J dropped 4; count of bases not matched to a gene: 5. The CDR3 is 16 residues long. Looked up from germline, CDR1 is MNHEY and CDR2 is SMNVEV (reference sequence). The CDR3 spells CASSLSRTSRYNEQFF. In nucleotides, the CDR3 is TGTGCCAGCAGTTTATCTCGGACTAGCCGGTACAATGAGCAGTTCTTC.

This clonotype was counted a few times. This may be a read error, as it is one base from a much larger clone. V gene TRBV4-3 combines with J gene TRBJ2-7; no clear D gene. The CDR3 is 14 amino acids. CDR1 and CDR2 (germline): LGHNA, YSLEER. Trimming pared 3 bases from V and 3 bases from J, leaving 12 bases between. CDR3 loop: CASSHGEGSYEQYF. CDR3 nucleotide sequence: TGCGCCAGCAGCCATGGAGAAGGCAGCTACGAGCAGTACTTC.

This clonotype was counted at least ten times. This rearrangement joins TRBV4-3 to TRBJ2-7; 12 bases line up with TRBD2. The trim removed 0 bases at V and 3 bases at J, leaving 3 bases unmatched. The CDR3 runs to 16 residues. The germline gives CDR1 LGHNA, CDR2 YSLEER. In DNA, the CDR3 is TGCGCCAGCAGCCAAGAGCTACTAGCGGGAGGCTACGAGCAGTACTTC. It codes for CASSQELLAGGYEQYF.

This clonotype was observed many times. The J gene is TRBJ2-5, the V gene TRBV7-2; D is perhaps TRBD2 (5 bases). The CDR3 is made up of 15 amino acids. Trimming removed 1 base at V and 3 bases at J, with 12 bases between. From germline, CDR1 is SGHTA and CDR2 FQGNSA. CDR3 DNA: TGTGCCAGCAGCTTAGTTCAGCGGTACAAAGAGACCCAGTACTTC. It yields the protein CASSLVQRYKETQYF.

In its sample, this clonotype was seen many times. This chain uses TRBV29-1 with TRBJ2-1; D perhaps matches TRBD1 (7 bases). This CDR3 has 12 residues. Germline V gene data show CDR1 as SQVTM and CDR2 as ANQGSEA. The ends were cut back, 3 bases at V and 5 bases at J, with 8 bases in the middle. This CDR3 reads CSVDRGDNEQFF. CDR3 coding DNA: TGCAGCGTTGACAGGGGGGACAATGAGCAGTTCTTC.

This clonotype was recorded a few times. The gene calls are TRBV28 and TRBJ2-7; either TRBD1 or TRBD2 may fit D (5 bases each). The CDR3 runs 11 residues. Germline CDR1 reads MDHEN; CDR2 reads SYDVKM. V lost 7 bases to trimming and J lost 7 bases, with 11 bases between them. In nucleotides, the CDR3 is TGTGCCAGCACCCGGGACGGGGAGCAGTACTTC. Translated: CASTRDGEQYF.

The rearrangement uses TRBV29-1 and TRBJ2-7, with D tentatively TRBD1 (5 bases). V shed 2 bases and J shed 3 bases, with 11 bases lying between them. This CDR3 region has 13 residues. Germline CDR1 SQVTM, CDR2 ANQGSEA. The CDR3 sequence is CSVELARDYEQYF. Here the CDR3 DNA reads TGCAGCGTTGAATTGGCCAGGGACTACGAGCAGTACTTC.

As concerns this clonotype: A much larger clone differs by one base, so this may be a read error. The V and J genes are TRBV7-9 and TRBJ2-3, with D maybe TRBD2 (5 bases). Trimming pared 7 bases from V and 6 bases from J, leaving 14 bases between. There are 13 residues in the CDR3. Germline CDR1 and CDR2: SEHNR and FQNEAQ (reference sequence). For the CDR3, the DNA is TGTGCCAGCAACACCCCTCTAGCTGATACGCAGTATTTT. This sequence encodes CASNTPLADTQYF.

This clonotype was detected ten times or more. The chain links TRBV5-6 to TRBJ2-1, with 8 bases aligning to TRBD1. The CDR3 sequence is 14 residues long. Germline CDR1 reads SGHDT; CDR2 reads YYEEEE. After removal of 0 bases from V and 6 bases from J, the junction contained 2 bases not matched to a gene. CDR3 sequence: CASSLGTGINEQFF. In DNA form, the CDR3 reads TGTGCCAGCAGCTTGGGGACAGGGATCAATGAGCAGTTCTTC.

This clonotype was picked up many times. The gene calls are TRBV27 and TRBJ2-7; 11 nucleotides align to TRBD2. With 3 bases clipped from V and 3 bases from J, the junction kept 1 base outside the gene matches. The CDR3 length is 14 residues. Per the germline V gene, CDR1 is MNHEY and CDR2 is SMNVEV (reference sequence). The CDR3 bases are TGTGCCAGCAGTTTGACTAGCGGGAACTACGAGCAGTACTTC. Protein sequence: CASSLTSGNYEQYF.

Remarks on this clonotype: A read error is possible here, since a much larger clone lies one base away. CDR3 coding DNA: TGTGTCAGCAGTTCCGGGACTAGCGGGATCCAATACGAGCAGTACTTC. Translation gives CVSSSGTSGIQYEQYF. This chain uses TRBV28 with TRBJ2-7, with TRBD2 matching over 13 bases. Germline assignment: CDR1 MDHEN and CDR2 SYDVKM. The CDR3 totals 16 residues. The full variable domain, rest sourced from reference TRBV28 and TRBJ2-7, is DVKVTQSSRYLVKRTGEKVFLECVQDMDHENMFWYRQDPGLGLRLIYFSYDVKMKEKGDIPEGYSVSREKKERFSLILESASTNQTSMYLCVSSSGTSGIQYEQYFGPGTRLTVT.

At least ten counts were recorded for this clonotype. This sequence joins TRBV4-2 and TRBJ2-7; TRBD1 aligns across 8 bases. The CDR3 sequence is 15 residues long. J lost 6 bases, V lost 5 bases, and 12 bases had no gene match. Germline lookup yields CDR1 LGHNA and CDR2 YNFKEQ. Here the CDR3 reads CASSAGQGRFLEQYF. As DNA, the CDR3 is TGTGCCAGCAGCGCTGGACAGGGCCGATTTCTCGAGCAGTACTTC.

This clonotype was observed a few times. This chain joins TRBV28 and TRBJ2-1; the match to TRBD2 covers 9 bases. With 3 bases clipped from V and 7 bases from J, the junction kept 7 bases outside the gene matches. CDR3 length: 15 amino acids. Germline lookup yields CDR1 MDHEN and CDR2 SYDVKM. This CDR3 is CASSFAGGLGNEQFF. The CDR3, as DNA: TGTGCCAGCAGTTTTGCGGGAGGGTTAGGGAATGAGCAGTTCTTC.

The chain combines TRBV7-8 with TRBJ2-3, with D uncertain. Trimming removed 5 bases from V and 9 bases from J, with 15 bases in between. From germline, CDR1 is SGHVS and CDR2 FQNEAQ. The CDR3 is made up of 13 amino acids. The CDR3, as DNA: TGTGCCAGCAGCCCCCCGGGTCTTTTGACGCAGTATTTT. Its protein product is CASSPPGLLTQYF.

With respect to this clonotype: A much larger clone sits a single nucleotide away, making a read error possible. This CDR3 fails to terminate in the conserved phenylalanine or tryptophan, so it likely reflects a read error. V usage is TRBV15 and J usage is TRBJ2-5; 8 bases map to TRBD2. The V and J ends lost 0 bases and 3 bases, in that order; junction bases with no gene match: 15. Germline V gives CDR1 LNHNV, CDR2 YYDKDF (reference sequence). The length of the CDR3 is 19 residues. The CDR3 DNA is TGTGCCACCAGCAGAGAAGGACTGGTGTGGGAACTAGCGGAAGAGACCCAGTACCTC. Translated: CATSREGLVWELAEETQYL.

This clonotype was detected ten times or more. CDR3 amino acids: CASSLSPLDSSEAFF. Here the CDR3 DNA reads TGTGCCAGCAGCTTATCCCCCCTAGACAGTTCTGAAGCTTTCTTT. The rearrangement uses TRBV7-6 and TRBJ1-1; tentatively, D is TRBD1 (5 bases). V lost 2 bases to trimming and J lost 6 bases, with 16 bases between them. From germline, CDR1 is SGHVS and CDR2 FNYEAQ. This CDR3 has 15 amino acids.

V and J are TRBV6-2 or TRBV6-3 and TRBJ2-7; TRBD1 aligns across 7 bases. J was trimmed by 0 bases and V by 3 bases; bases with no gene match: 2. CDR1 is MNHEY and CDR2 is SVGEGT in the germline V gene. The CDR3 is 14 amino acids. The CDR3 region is CASSYPGGSYEQYF. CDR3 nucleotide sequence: TGTGCCAGCAGTTATCCAGGGGGCTCCTACGAGCAGTACTTC.

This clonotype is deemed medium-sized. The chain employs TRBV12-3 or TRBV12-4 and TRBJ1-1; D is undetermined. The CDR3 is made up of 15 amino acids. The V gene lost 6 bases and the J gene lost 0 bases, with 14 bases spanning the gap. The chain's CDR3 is CASSYLSGMNTEAFF. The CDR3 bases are TGTGCCAGCAGCTATCTCTCGGGGATGAACACTGAAGCTTTCTTT.